This section outlines one T cell receptor (beta chain) sequence together with its context. Clones were read by immunoSEQ multiplex PCR, and TCRdb kept only the in-frame ones, dropping some. This sample carries roughly 170,000 clones, around nine tenths of them seen once, and the ten largest clones take 0.7% to 0.9%. The data were taken from a study of blood T cell repertoires in COVID-19. At the level of the study: The United States, Italy and Spain supplied acute and convalescent COVID-19 samples.

Germline loops: CDR1 SGHNT, CDR2 YYREEE (reference sequence). The ends were cut back, 3 bases at V and 1 base at J, with 8 bases in the middle. The CDR3 is made up of 13 amino acids. This rearrangement joins TRBV5-4 to TRBJ2-7; D remains unclear. The sequenced sample was peripheral blood. This TCR was sampled from a woman aged 18-29 years who had recovered from COVID-19. CDR3 nucleotides: TGTGCCAGCAGCTCCCAGGATTCCTACGAGCAGTACTTC. Protein product: CASSSQDSYEQYF.